This TCR beta chain is drawn from a study of immune cell composition in non-small cell lung cancer. Whole-study findings and limits: Adenocarcinomas with higher top tumour-associated clone frequency had more reactive TILs. Squamous carcinomas (roughly 80%) more often had tumour-associated clones >0.5% than adenocarcinomas (around 33%).

Looked up from germline, CDR1 is SGHAT and CDR2 is FQNNGV. The CDR3 is 16 residues long. Trimming left V 5 bases short and J 5 bases short, with 21 bases between. Normal lung sampling was at least 3 cm from the tumour, as distant as possible. In the case of this clone: The antigen is not known.

Using immunoSEQ multiplex PCR, the repertoire was profiled, and TCRdb retains in-frame clones only, with some absent. Of around 5,600 clones in the sample, 87% are singletons; the top ten hold approximately 6%. The sample consisted of non-adjacent lung tissue. This chain uses TRBV11-2 with TRBJ1-1; D gene ambiguous. This TCR derives from a human donor with non-small cell lung cancer. The CDR3 loop reads CASSISFDLLLTEAFF. In DNA form, the CDR3 reads TGTGCCAGCAGCATAAGCTTCGATCTACTACTAACTGAAGCTTTCTTT.